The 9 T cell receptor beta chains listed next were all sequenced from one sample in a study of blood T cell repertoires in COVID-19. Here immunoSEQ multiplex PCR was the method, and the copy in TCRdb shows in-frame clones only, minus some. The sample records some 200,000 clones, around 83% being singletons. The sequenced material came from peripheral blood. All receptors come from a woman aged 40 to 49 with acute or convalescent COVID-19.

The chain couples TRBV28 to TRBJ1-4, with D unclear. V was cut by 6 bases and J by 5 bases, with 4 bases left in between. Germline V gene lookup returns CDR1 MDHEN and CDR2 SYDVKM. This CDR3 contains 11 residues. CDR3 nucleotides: TGTGCCAGCAGACAGAATGAAAAACTGTTTTTT. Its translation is CASRQNEKLFF.

CDR3 in amino acids: CASSSGVPEAFF. As DNA, the CDR3 is TGCGCCAGCAGCTCCGGGGTACCCGAAGCTTTCTTT. The rearrangement uses TRBV5-1 and TRBJ1-1, with D unclear. V was cut by 3 bases and J by 8 bases, with 11 bases left in between. The germline gives CDR1 SGHRS, CDR2 YFSETQ. The CDR3 has 12 amino acids.

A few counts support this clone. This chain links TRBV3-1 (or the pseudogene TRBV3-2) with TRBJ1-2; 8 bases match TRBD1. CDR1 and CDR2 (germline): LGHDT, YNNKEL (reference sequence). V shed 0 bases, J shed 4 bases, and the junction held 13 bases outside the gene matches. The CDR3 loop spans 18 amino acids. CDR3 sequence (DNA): TGTGCCAGCAGCCAAGATCTGCAGGGGGCCGCGTTCGGCTATGGCTACACCTTC. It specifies CASSQDLQGAAFGYGYTF.

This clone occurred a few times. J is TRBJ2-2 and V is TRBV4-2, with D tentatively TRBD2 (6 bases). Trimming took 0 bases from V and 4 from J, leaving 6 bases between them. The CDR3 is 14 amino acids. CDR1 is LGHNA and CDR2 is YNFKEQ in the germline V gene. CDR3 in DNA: TGTGCCAGCAGCCAAGAACTAGCCACCGGGGAGCTGTTTTTT. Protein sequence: CASSQELATGELFF.

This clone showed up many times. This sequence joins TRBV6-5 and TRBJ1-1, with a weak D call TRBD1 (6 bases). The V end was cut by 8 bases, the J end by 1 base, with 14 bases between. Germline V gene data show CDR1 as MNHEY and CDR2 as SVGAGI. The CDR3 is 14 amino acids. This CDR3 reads CASHGGAANTEAFF. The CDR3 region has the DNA TGTGCCAGCCACGGGGGGGCGGCGAACACTGAAGCTTTCTTT.

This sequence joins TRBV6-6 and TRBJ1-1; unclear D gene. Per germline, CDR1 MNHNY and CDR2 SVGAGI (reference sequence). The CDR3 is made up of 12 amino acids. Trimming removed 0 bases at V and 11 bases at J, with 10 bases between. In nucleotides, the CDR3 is TGTGCCAGCAGTTACTCGAAATGGGAGGCTTTCTTT. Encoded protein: CASSYSKWEAFF.

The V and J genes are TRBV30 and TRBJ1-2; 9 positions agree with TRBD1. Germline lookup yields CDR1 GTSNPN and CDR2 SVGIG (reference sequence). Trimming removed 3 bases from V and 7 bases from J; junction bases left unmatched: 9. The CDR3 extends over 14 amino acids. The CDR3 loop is CAWRALQGASGYTF. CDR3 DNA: TGTGCCTGGAGGGCATTACAGGGGGCGAGTGGCTACACCTTC. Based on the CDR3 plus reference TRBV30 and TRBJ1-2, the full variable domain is SQTIHQWPATLVQPVGSPLSLECTVEGTSNPNLYWYRQAAGRGLQLLFYSVGIGQISSEVPQNLSASRPQDRQFILSSKKLLLSDSGFYLCAWRALQGASGYTFGSGTRLTVV.

CDR3 bases: TGTGCCAGCAGTTTAATAGTGAGAGAGCAGTACTTC. Its protein product is CASSLIVREQYF. V and J are TRBV12-3 or TRBV12-4 and TRBJ2-7; no reliable D call. V lost 2 bases, J lost 7 bases, and 9 bases lay in between. The CDR3 contains 12 residues.

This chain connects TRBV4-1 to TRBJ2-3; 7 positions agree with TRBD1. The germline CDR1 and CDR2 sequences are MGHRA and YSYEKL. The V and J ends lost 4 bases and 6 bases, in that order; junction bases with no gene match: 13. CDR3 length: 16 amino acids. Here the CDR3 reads CASSRIGGRGGDTQYF. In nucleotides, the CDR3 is TGCGCCAGCAGCCGCATAGGGGGCAGGGGTGGTGATACGCAGTATTTT.